Listed below are T cell receptor beta chains from one sample, sequenced in a study of CXCR3-negative and CXCR3-positive naive CD8 T cells. Following a re-call of the 5' RACE reads, TCRdb has one entry per CDR3 protein and lacks DNA. This table lists 150,000 to 180,000 distinct CDR3 sequences. Sequenced: naive CXCR3+ CD8+ T cells from blood. These TCRs come from a human donor in good health. Some clones in this sample may be carry-over from other donors' samples. CDR3s include the opening cysteine and the closing phenylalanine or tryptophan.

j_gene	len	v_gene	CDR3aa
TRBJ1-2	14	TRBV19	CASSIGAGEYGYTF
TRBJ2-7	14	TRBV5-6	CASSPGQGLYEQYF
TRBJ2-7	15	TRBV28	CASSSVIGTLPERYF
TRBJ2-7	15	TRBV9	CASSVDSGSPYEQYF
TRBJ2-7	13	TRBV20-1	CSATERGIHEQYF
TRBJ2-3	14	TRBV29-1	CSVVNIWRPDTQYF
TRBJ2-4	15	TRBV2	CASSFTGIAKNIQYF
TRBJ2-3	16	TRBV13	CASTPQGGDSTDTQYF
TRBJ2-7	15	TRBV5-1	CASSLQPSFSYEQYF
TRBJ2-1	15	TRBV4-1	CASSSLAASYNEQFF
TRBJ2-6	15	TRBV7-9	CASNNLASGANVLTF
TRBJ2-3	16	TRBV7-9	CASSPGTSAATDTQYF
TRBJ2-1	12	TRBV9	CASSVAQDEQFF
TRBJ1-5	21	TRBV28	CASSADHTTTGTGLAGEPQHF
TRBJ2-1	13	TRBV19	CASSGEGYNEQFF
TRBJ2-1	14	TRBV7-9	CASSSGISYNEQFF
TRBJ1-2	13	TRBV27	CASSPGPFPLEAF
TRBJ2-5	15	TRBV19	CASSIDATEQETQYF
TRBJ2-1	15	TRBV24-1	CATSDLRLAGNEQFF
TRBJ2-5	15	TRBV28	CASSLYQGSQETQYF
TRBJ2-5	15	TRBV15	CATSRDLNGMETQYF
TRBJ2-3	13	TRBV25-1	CASSELEGDTQYF
TRBJ2-7	14	TRBV28	CASSLRGQGHEQYF
TRBJ1-2	13	TRBV7-9	CASSSGQVEGYTF
TRBJ2-2	13	TRBV29-1	CSVVWENTGELFF
TRBJ1-2	11	TRBV29-1	CSVGLGYGYTF
TRBJ2-3	14	TRBV27	CASSQLTGIGEQYF
TRBJ1-2	14	TRBV13	CASSPPTTRYGYTF
TRBJ1-1	12	TRBV29-1	CSVEEERVEAFF
TRBJ2-7	14	TRBV29-1	CSVGPRDSSYEQYF
TRBJ2-1	15	TRBV7-9	CASSTWDRRYNEQFF
TRBJ2-7	14	TRBV29-1	CSVEGQGDSYEQYF
TRBJ2-7	16	TRBV28	CASSPGAGAQFYEQYF
TRBJ2-7	15	TRBV7-9	CASSLGAGPTYEQYF
TRBJ1-1	12	TRBV20-1	CSARQGVTEAFF
TRBJ2-7	18	TRBV7-9	CASSLALQGLAGAYEQYF
TRBJ2-2	11	TRBV29-1	CSVLYTGELFF
TRBJ2-1	13	TRBV6-6	CASSPMGNNEQFF
TRBJ1-2	14	TRBV29-1	CSVRPPDPGVGYTF
TRBJ2-3	19	TRBV5-1	CASSRAFPGLAGATDTQYF
TRBJ2-1	11	TRBV2	CASTLMGEQFF
TRBJ1-1	15	TRBV19	CASSIGGAWNTEAFF
TRBJ2-3	16	TRBV6-5	CASSYLAGGTGDTQYF